The rows below give T cell receptor beta chains drawn from one sample of a study of T cell changes during pregnancy in multiple sclerosis. Measured with immunoSEQ multiplex PCR; TCRdb has only the in-frame clones, and not every one. The sample carries about 98,000 clones, under 95% recorded once. Sequenced here: peripheral blood, sampled after pregnancy. The receptors were gathered from a female donor in good health, enrolled as a control in a pregnancy study. CDR3s include the opening cysteine and the closing phenylalanine or tryptophan. Fields, in order: D gene, clone size, J gene, V gene, CDR3 protein. The D gene is left open where the match is weak. Some rows have no size entry. The others give once, few or many, or a class for an expanded clone.

D gene: NA; clone size: NA; J gene: TRBJ2-3; V gene: TRBV7-9; CDR3 protein: CASSHPSADTQYF
D gene: NA; clone size: NA; J gene: TRBJ2-7; V gene: TRBV16; CDR3 protein: CASAHRDAIYEQYF
D gene: TRBD2; clone size: few; J gene: TRBJ2-5; V gene: TRBV28; CDR3 protein: CASSPPGLAGDYETQYF
D gene: NA; clone size: NA; J gene: TRBJ2-3; V gene: TRBV10-3; CDR3 protein: CAISESIAVPNPQYF
D gene: NA; clone size: few; J gene: TRBJ2-2; V gene: TRBV5-4; CDR3 protein: CASSLGAGTVTGELFF
D gene: TRBD1; clone size: NA; J gene: TRBJ1-1; V gene: TRBV5-1; CDR3 protein: CASSLRGAGGVYAEAFF
D gene: TRBD1; clone size: NA; J gene: TRBJ1-4; V gene: TRBV27; CDR3 protein: CASRAGDSPNEKLFF
D gene: NA; clone size: once; J gene: TRBJ1-2; V gene: TRBV11-2; CDR3 protein: CASSLDPRGYTF
D gene: TRBD2; clone size: NA; J gene: TRBJ2-1; V gene: TRBV18; CDR3 protein: CASSPRVAGHNEQFF
D gene: NA; clone size: NA; J gene: TRBJ1-4; V gene: TRBV7-9; CDR3 protein: CASSSTGTYEKLFF
D gene: TRBD1; clone size: NA; J gene: TRBJ2-1; V gene: TRBV5-4; CDR3 protein: CASSRTGELYNEQFF
D gene: NA; clone size: few; J gene: TRBJ1-6; V gene: TRBV11-2; CDR3 protein: CASRRSSPLHF
D gene: TRBD2; clone size: NA; J gene: TRBJ2-5; V gene: TRBV2; CDR3 protein: CASRVAGAETQYF
D gene: NA; clone size: NA; J gene: TRBJ2-7; V gene: TRBV29-1; CDR3 protein: CSVRGTYEQYF
D gene: TRBD1; clone size: NA; J gene: TRBJ1-5; V gene: TRBV4-1; CDR3 protein: CASSTRDRDDQPQHF
D gene: NA; clone size: NA; J gene: TRBJ2-7; V gene: TRBV9; CDR3 protein: CASSPQGESHEQYF
D gene: NA; clone size: once; J gene: TRBJ1-5; V gene: TRBV15; CDR3 protein: CATSRGGTEPQHF
D gene: TRBD2; clone size: once; J gene: TRBJ2-1; V gene: TRBV2; CDR3 protein: CASRGLAANNEQFF
D gene: TRBD1; clone size: once; J gene: TRBJ2-2; V gene: TRBV19; CDR3 protein: CASSIRTGAGGELFF
D gene: TRBD2; clone size: NA; J gene: TRBJ2-1; V gene: TRBV5-1; CDR3 protein: CASSPGLAGAVSYNEQFF
D gene: NA; clone size: NA; J gene: TRBJ2-1; V gene: TRBV7-3; CDR3 protein: CASSLVRGGGKNEQFF
D gene: NA; clone size: NA; J gene: TRBJ1-6; V gene: TRBV7-9; CDR3 protein: CASSPPWATSYNSPLHF
D gene: TRBD2; clone size: few; J gene: TRBJ2-5; V gene: TRBV5-1; CDR3 protein: CASSSRGGRSRVETQYF
D gene: NA; clone size: NA; J gene: TRBJ2-7; V gene: TRBV5-1; CDR3 protein: CASSPGSVSSYEQYF
D gene: NA; clone size: NA; J gene: TRBJ1-2; V gene: TRBV19; CDR3 protein: CASSIVFRRTGRGYTF
D gene: NA; clone size: NA; J gene: TRBJ2-3; V gene: TRBV5-4; CDR3 protein: CASSQGLDTDTQYF
D gene: TRBD2; clone size: NA; J gene: TRBJ2-5; V gene: TRBV5-1; CDR3 protein: CASGLAGVETQYF
D gene: TRBD1; clone size: NA; J gene: TRBJ2-1; V gene: TRBV5-1; CDR3 protein: CASSLIWDRVNNEQFF
D gene: NA; clone size: NA; J gene: TRBJ2-1; V gene: TRBV7-6; CDR3 protein: CASSFLGAHRPLNEQFF
D gene: NA; clone size: NA; J gene: TRBJ2-5; V gene: TRBV9; CDR3 protein: CASSAGLVRGETQYF
D gene: NA; clone size: many; J gene: TRBJ2-7; V gene: TRBV18; CDR3 protein: CASSPLPGVEQYF
D gene: TRBD2; clone size: once; J gene: NA; V gene: TRBV7-8; CDR3 protein: CASSRLAVYEQYF
D gene: NA; clone size: NA; J gene: TRBJ2-7; V gene: TRBV6-1; CDR3 protein: CASSEEVGSSYEQYF
D gene: NA; clone size: NA; J gene: TRBJ2-1; V gene: TRBV5-1; CDR3 protein: CASSFTQLSSYNEQFF
D gene: NA; clone size: NA; J gene: TRBJ1-1; V gene: TRBV7-8; CDR3 protein: CASSVAVTGRTEAFF
D gene: TRBD2; clone size: NA; J gene: TRBJ2-1; V gene: TRBV19; CDR3 protein: CASSRTSGSDEQFF
D gene: NA; clone size: once; J gene: TRBJ2-7; V gene: TRBV19; CDR3 protein: CASSVGETYEQYF
D gene: NA; clone size: once; J gene: TRBJ2-3; V gene: TRBV5-4; CDR3 protein: CASKGHPKDSDTQYF
D gene: NA; clone size: NA; J gene: TRBJ1-1; V gene: TRBV7-9; CDR3 protein: CASSLQQGTNTEAFF
D gene: TRBD1; clone size: NA; J gene: TRBJ2-7; V gene: TRBV6-8; CDR3 protein: CARLRDSSYEQYF
D gene: TRBD1; clone size: once; J gene: TRBJ1-2; V gene: TRBV27; CDR3 protein: CASSTYRGPNYGYTF
D gene: NA; clone size: once; J gene: TRBJ2-1; V gene: TRBV14; CDR3 protein: CASSLRGEQFF
D gene: NA; clone size: NA; J gene: TRBJ2-2; V gene: TRBV14; CDR3 protein: CASSQSGRGGGGKTGELFF
D gene: TRBD1; clone size: NA; J gene: TRBJ1-5; V gene: TRBV10-3; CDR3 protein: CAISDHLAGTGYSNQPQHF
D gene: TRBD1; clone size: NA; J gene: TRBJ1-5; V gene: TRBV2; CDR3 protein: CASRGQGVDNQPQHF
D gene: TRBD2; clone size: NA; J gene: TRBJ2-7; V gene: TRBV2; CDR3 protein: CASRQREGRYEQYF
D gene: TRBD2; clone size: NA; J gene: TRBJ2-4; V gene: TRBV19; CDR3 protein: CASRREGLAKNIQYF
D gene: NA; clone size: NA; J gene: TRBJ1-3; V gene: TRBV18; CDR3 protein: CASSPYGDTIYF
D gene: NA; clone size: NA; J gene: TRBJ1-1; V gene: TRBV7-9; CDR3 protein: CASSLVGRLDTEAFF
D gene: TRBD2; clone size: NA; J gene: TRBJ2-1; V gene: TRBV5-5; CDR3 protein: CASSLGLAGGPPTKEQFF
D gene: NA; clone size: NA; J gene: TRBJ2-1; V gene: TRBV5-1; CDR3 protein: CASSGGSGVNEQFF
D gene: TRBD1; clone size: NA; J gene: TRBJ2-7; V gene: TRBV9; CDR3 protein: CASSVPRTGGEQYF
D gene: TRBD1; clone size: NA; J gene: TRBJ1-2; V gene: TRBV28; CDR3 protein: CASSPPRDSFNRYGYTF
D gene: NA; clone size: NA; J gene: TRBJ2-7; V gene: TRBV7-8; CDR3 protein: CASSPRRTQTGEQYF
D gene: NA; clone size: NA; J gene: TRBJ2-1; V gene: TRBV5-1; CDR3 protein: CASSGGLAGTMNEQFF